This TCR delta chain was observed in a study of gamma-delta T cells after stem cell transplantation. TCRdb reapplied CATT to the RT-PCR reads. Of more than 4,500 delta-chain clones listed, approximately 1.9% were seen once; the top ten hold less than 20%. At least ten counts were recorded for this clone. A much larger clone sits a single nucleotide away, making a read error possible. The sample contains more than one DNA sequence encoding this CDR3. This CDR3 comprises 17 residues. The V end lost 3 bases, the J end lost 0 bases, and 19 bases lay between the germline ends. The germline CDR1 and CDR2 sequences are GEAIGNYY and EKD.

This TCR derives from a human donor. It is not recorded whose cells these are; they may come from a transplant donor. Material: gamma-delta T cells. This chain joins TRDV2 and TRDJ1; D is perhaps TRDD3 (5 bases). The CDR3 region has the DNA TGTGCCTGTGACCGACTCGGGGGGTACGGATACACCGATAAACTCATCTTT. As protein: CACDRLGGYGYTDKLIF.